This is a list of T cell receptor beta chains from one sample in a study of tumor-infiltrating lymphocytes in primary liver carcinoma. Using its own MiXCR run on the multiplex PCR reads, TCRdb lists one record per CDR3 protein. Of fewer than 350,000 distinct CDR3 sequences listed, roughly 61% are singletons. Sample: peripheral blood. The receptor set was obtained from a man aged 40-50 years with primary liver carcinoma and hepatitis B virus infection. Both conserved end residues are part of each CDR3. The D gene is left open where the match is weak. The size entry is marked missing in some rows and otherwise reads once, few, many or a size class.

>.|TRBJ1-1|.|TRBV29-1
TGCAGCGCTTCCCCGGGTTGGGCAATGAGCACTGAAGCTTTCTTT
CSASPGWAMSTEAFF
>.|TRBJ2-1|TRBD2|TRBV4-1
TGCGACAGCAGCCAAGCTACTGGACTAGCGGGGATCAATGAGCAGTTCTTC
CDSSQATGLAGINEQFF
>many|TRBJ2-3|.|TRBV4-1
TGCGCCAGCAGCCAAGTGTACGGAGCAGATACGCAGTATTTT
CASSQVYGADTQYF
>.|TRBJ1-6|.|TRBV6-6
TGTGCCAGCAATCTAGCCCCCTTACAGGGATATAATTCACCCCTCCACTTT
CASNLAPLQGYNSPLHF
>many|TRBJ2-1|.|TRBV6-2/TRBV6-3
TGTGCCAGCAGCCTACGTGGGGGACCAGCTGGCTACAATGAGCAGTTCTTC
CASSLRGGPAGYNEQFF
>.|TRBJ2-5|TRBD1|TRBV11-2
TGTGCCAGTAGCCGGGACAGGGTATCAGAGACCCAGTACTTC
CASSRDRVSETQYF
>many|TRBJ2-1|TRBD1|TRBV4-1
TGCGCCAGCAGCCAAGCCACTTGGGACAGGGGAAGCAATGAGCAGTTCTTC
CASSQATWDRGSNEQFF
>many|TRBJ1-1|TRBD1|TRBV29-1
TGCAGCGTTTTTACAGGGGTAAAGAACACTGAAGCTTTCTTT
CSVFTGVKNTEAFF
>many|TRBJ2-1|TRBD2|TRBV11-2
TGTGCCAGCCGCATAGCGGGAGGGAACAATGAGCAGTTCTTC
CASRIAGGNNEQFF
>.|TRBJ2-6|TRBD1|TRBV6-2/TRBV6-3
TGTGCCAGCAATTTAACAGGGGCCGGGGCCAACGTCCTGACTTTC
CASNLTGAGANVLTF
>many|TRBJ2-7|.|TRBV29-1
TGCAGCGTTACCCTCGGATCTTCCCTAGGGGAGCAGTACTTC
CSVTLGSSLGEQYF
>.|TRBJ2-3|TRBD1|TRBV11-2
TGTGCCAGCAGCCACCAGGACAGGGCTCTTAGCACAGATACGCATTATTTT
CASSHQDRALSTDTHYF
>few|TRBJ2-7|TRBD1|TRBV5-1
TGCGCCAGCAGCTTGGTGGGACAGGGTCCCTACGAGCAGTACTTC
CASSLVGQGPYEQYF